This T cell receptor (beta chain) was sequenced during a study of blood T cells in healthy people across ages. There are a few counts of this clonotype. This CDR3 has 14 amino acids. Germline assignment: CDR1 MNHNS and CDR2 SASEGT. Trimming removed 6 bases from V and 3 bases from J; junction bases left unmatched: 5. PCR was performed a second time for about 7 to 12 cycles using a sample-barcoded 5' primer and a J-beta primer mix. Sequencing yielded, for each sample, at least 2.5 million paired-end reads carrying CDR3. TCRdb fed the 5' RACE reads into MiXCR, producing one record per CDR3 protein. This repertoire shows about 640,000 distinct CDR3 sequences, about 53% found once; its top ten account for around 37%. Each donor had around 11 milliliters of peripheral blood drawn.

This chain uses TRBV6-1 with TRBJ2-3, with 8 positions matching TRBD1. The sequenced material came from blood. The sequence derives from a man between 60 and 75 years old in good health. The CDR3 sequence: CASRKGQGTDTQYF. Written as DNA, the CDR3 is TGTGCCAGCAGAAAAGGACAGGGAACAGATACGCAGTATTTT.